Listed here are 11 T cell receptor beta chains from one sample, sequenced in a study of T cells in narcolepsy. Sequenced by immunoSEQ multiplex PCR; TCRdb stores in-frame clones only, minus some. This sample yields 27,000 or so clones, of which about 89% are seen a single time; 1% to 1.3% belongs to the top ten. Sequenced sample: CD45RA- memory CD4+ T cells from PBMCs. The source of these receptors is a human donor with narcolepsy.

The V call is TRBV6-1, the J call TRBJ2-1; D tentatively reads TRBD1 or TRBD2 (6 bases each). The CDR3 covers 13 residues. Germline CDR1 is MNHNS and CDR2 is SASEGT. V lost 8 bases and J lost 2, with 10 bases in between. Here the CDR3 reads CASRGHPYNEQFF. Written as DNA, the CDR3 is TGTGCCAGCCGGGGGCATCCCTACAATGAGCAGTTCTTC.

This clone was recorded once. The rearrangement links TRBV28 to TRBJ2-2, with 8 bases identical to TRBD2. The length of the CDR3 is 13 residues. V lost 11 bases and J lost 4; bases outside the gene matches: 6. The germline gives CDR1 MDHEN, CDR2 SYDVKM. The CDR3 sequence is CASLGGVTGELFF. CDR3 DNA: TGTGCCTCTCTCGGGGGGGTCACCGGGGAGCTGTTTTTT.

The chain carries TRBV10-3 and TRBJ1-2; tentative D call: TRBD1 (5 bases). The ends were cut back, 7 bases at V and 5 bases at J, with 20 bases in the middle. CDR3 length: 15 residues. CDR1 is ENHRY, CDR2 SYGVKD, per germline. CDR3 protein: CAINREGTGVYGYTF. As DNA, the CDR3 is TGTGCCATCAATAGAGAAGGGACCGGCGTTTATGGCTACACCTTC.

The V call is TRBV4-1, the J call TRBJ1-3; no firm D call. This CDR3 comprises 18 residues. Germline CDR1 and CDR2: MGHRA and YSYEKL. V was shortened by 3 bases and J by 2 bases, with 20 bases between the two germline ends. CDR3 in DNA: TGCGCCAGCAGCCAGGGTCTACTACTCCCTGGGGCTGGAAACACCATATATTTT. Its protein is CASSQGLLLPGAGNTIYF.

The chain recombines TRBV6-6 with TRBJ1-4, with D unclear. The CDR3 is 15 amino acids. CDR1 and CDR2 from the germline V gene are MNHNY and SVGAGI (reference sequence). V lost 5 bases and J 5 bases, leaving 15 bases between the germline ends. The CDR3 DNA sequence: TGTGCCAGCAGTGACACCGGGAACTACAATGAAAAACTGTTTTTT. Translated: CASSDTGNYNEKLFF.

This clone came up once. V and J are TRBV18 and TRBJ2-5, with 11 bases lining up with TRBD2. Germline CDR1 KGHSH, CDR2 LQKENI. The CDR3 covers 15 residues. The junction had 2 bases not matched to a gene; V was cut back by 4 bases and J by 1 base. The CDR3 reads CASSQLAGGQETQYF. As DNA, the CDR3 is TGTGCCAGCTCACAGCTAGCGGGGGGCCAAGAGACCCAGTACTTC.

This clone showed up just a few times. V and J are TRBV5-1 and TRBJ1-2; a possible D gene is TRBD1 (5 bases). The CDR3 totals 13 residues. V lost 0 bases and J 2 bases, leaving 5 bases between the germline ends. CDR1 SGHRS and CDR2 YFSETQ come from the germline V gene. The CDR3 sequence is CASSLGGNYGYTF. CDR3 nucleotide sequence: TGCGCCAGCAGCTTGGGGGGGAACTATGGCTACACCTTC.

On this clone itself: In the same sample, other DNA sequences code for this CDR3. V and J are TRBV5-1 and TRBJ1-4, with D unclear. Trimming removed 4 bases at V and 0 bases at J, with 10 bases between. Germline assignment: CDR1 SGHRS and CDR2 YFSETQ. This CDR3 is 15 amino acids long. This CDR3 reads CASSGEGATNEKLFF. In nucleotides, the CDR3 is TGCGCCAGCAGCGGCGAGGGTGCAACTAATGAAAAACTGTTTTTT.

The rearrangement links TRBV5-1 to TRBJ2-3; no definite D call. Trimming shortened V by 3 bases and J by 3 bases, and 14 bases separated the two germline ends. The germline gives CDR1 SGHRS, CDR2 YFSETQ. The CDR3 loop spans 15 amino acids. CDR3 nucleotide sequence: TGCGCCAGCAGCTCGCGCCTTGAGTGGACAGATACGCAGTATTTT. Translating gives CASSSRLEWTDTQYF.

V gene TRBV2 combines with J gene TRBJ2-1, with TRBD2 identical over 8 bases. Germline assignment: CDR1 SNHLY and CDR2 FYNNEI. Trimming took 3 bases from V and 2 from J; bases not matched to a gene: 3. The CDR3 length is 15 residues. This CDR3 reads CASSETLAAYNEQFF. The CDR3 nucleotides read TGTGCCAGCAGTGAGACACTAGCGGCCTACAATGAGCAGTTCTTC.

The rearrangement links TRBV5-1 to TRBJ1-1; D perhaps matches TRBD1 (5 bases). Germline CDR1 and CDR2: SGHRS and YFSETQ. Trimming took off 0 bases at V and 5 bases at J, with 20 bases between the two ends. The CDR3 totals 17 residues. The CDR3 reads CASSLDGRDLVETEAFF. The CDR3, as DNA: TGCGCCAGCAGCTTGGATGGTAGGGACTTGGTCGAAACTGAAGCTTTCTTT.